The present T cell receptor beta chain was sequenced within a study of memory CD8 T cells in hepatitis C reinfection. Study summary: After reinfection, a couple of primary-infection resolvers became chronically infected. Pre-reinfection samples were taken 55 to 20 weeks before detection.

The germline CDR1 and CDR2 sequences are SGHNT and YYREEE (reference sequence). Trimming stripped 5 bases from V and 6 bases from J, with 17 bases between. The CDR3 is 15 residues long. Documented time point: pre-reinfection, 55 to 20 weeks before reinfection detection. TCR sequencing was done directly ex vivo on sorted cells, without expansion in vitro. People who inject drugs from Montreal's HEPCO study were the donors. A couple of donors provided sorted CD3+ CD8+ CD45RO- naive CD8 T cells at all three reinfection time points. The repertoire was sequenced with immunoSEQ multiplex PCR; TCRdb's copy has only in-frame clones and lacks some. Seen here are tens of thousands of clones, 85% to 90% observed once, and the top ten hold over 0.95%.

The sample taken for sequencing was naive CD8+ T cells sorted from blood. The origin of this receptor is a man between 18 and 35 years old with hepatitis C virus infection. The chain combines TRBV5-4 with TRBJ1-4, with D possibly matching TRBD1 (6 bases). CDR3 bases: TGTGCCAGCAGTACCTGGGGGGGGCGGGATGAAAAACTGTTTTTT. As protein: CASSTWGGRDEKLFF.